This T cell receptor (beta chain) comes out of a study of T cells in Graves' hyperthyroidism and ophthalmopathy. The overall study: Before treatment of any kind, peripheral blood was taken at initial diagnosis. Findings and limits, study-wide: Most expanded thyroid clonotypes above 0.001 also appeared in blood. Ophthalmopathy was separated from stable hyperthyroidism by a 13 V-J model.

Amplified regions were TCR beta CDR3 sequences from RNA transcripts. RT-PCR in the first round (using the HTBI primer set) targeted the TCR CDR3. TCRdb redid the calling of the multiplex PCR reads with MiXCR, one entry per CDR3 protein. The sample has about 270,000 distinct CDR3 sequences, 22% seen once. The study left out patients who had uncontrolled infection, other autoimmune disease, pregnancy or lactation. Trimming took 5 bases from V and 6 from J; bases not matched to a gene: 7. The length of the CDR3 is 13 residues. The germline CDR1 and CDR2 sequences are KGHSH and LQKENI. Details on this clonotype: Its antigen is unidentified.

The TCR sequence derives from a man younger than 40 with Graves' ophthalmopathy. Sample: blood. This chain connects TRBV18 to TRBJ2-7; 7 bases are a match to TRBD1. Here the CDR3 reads CASSIDAGGEQYF. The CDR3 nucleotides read TGTGCCAGCTCAATCGACGCAGGGGGCGAGCAGTACTTC.